This TCR beta chain was sequenced in a study of blood T cell repertoires in COVID-19. Study at large: Some COVID-19 samples were acute and others convalescent; all came from the United States, Italy and Spain. T cells, B-cell-depleted T cells, or PBMCs provided the cDNA or gDNA that served as material.

Measured with immunoSEQ multiplex PCR; TCRdb has only the in-frame clones, and not every one. This table has roughly 570,000 clones, 85% to 90% appearing once. V was pared by 6 bases and J by 3 bases, with 5 bases of the junction left unmatched. Germline lookup yields CDR1 SGHRS and CDR2 YFSETQ. The CDR3 runs to 13 residues. The rearrangement joins TRBV5-1 to TRBJ1-1, with 7 bases aligning to TRBD1. Sequenced input: peripheral blood. This receptor was obtained from a woman in her forties or fifties with COVID-19, enrolled during active disease. The CDR3, as DNA: TGCGCCAGCACCAGGGGGGCGGACACTGAAGCTTTCTTT. Its protein product is CASTRGADTEAFF.